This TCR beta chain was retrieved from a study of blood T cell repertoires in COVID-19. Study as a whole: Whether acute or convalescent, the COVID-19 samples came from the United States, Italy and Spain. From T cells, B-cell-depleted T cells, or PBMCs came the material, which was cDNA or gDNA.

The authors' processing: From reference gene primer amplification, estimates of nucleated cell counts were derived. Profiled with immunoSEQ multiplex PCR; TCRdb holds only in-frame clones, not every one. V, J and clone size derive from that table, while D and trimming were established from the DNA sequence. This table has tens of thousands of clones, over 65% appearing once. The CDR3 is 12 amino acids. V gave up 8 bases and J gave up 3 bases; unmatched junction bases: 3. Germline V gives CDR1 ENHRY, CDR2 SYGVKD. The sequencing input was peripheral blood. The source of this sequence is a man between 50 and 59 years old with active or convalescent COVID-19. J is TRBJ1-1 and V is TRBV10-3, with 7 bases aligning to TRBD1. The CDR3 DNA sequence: TGTGCCATCGGGACAGCTGACACTGAAGCTTTCTTT. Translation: CAIGTADTEAFF.